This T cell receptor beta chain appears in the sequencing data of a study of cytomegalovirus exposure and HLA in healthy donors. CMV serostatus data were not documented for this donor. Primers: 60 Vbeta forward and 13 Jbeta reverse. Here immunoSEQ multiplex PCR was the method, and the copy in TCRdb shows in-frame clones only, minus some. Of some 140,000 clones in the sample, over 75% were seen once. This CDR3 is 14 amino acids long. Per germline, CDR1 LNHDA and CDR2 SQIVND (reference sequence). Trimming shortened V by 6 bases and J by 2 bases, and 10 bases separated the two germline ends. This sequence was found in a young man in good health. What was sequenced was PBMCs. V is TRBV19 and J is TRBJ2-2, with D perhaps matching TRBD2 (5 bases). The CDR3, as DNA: TGTGCCAGTAGAGTTCGGGGAAACACCGGGGAGCTGTTTTTT. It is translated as CASRVRGNTGELFF.